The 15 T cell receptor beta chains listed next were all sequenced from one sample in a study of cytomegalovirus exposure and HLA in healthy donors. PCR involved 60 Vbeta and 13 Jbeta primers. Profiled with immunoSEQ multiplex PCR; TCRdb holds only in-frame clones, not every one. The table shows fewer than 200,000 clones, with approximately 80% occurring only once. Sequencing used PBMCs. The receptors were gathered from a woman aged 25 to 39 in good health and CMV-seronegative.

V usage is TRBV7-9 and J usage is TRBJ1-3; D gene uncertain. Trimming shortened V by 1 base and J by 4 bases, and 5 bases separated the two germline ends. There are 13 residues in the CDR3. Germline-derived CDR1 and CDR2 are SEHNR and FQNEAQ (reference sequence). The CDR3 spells CASSLGLGNTIYF. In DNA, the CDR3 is TGTGCCAGCAGCTTAGGTCTCGGAAACACCATATATTTT. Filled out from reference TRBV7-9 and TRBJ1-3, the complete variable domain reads DTGVSQNPRHKITKRGQNVTFRCDPISEHNRLYWYRQTLGQGPEFLTYFQNEAQLEKSRLLSDRFSAERPKGSFSTLEIQRTEQGDSAMYLCASSLGLGNTIYFGEGSWLTVV.

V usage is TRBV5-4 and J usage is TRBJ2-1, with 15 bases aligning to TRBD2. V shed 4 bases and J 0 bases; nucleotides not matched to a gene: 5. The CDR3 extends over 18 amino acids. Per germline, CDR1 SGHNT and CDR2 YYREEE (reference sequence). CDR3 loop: CASSPGTSGGSSYNEQFF. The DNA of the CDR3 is TGTGCCAGCAGCCCCGGGACTAGCGGGGGGAGCTCCTACAATGAGCAGTTCTTC.

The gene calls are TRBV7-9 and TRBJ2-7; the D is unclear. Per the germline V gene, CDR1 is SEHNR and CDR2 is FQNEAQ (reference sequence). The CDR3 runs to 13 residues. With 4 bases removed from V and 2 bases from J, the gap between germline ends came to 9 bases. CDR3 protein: CASSSVLTYEQYF. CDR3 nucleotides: TGTGCCAGCAGCTCAGTGTTAACCTACGAGCAGTACTTC. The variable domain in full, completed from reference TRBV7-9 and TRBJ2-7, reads DTGVSQNPRHKITKRGQNVTFRCDPISEHNRLYWYRQTLGQGPEFLTYFQNEAQLEKSRLLSDRFSAERPKGSFSTLEIQRTEQGDSAMYLCASSSVLTYEQYFGPGTRLTVT.

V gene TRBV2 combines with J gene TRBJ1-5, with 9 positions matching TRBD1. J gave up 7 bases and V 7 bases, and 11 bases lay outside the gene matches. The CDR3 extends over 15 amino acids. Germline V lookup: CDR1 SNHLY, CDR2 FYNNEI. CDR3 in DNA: TGTGCCAGCAATACACAACAGGGGGCTGGGCAGCCCCAGCATTTT. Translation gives CASNTQQGAGQPQHF.

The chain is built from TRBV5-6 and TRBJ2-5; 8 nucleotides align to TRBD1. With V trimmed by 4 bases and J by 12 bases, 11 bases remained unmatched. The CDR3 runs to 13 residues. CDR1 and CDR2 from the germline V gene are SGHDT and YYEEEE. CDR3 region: CASSAPDRAREYF. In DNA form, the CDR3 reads TGTGCCAGCAGCGCACCGGACAGGGCCCGGGAGTACTTC.

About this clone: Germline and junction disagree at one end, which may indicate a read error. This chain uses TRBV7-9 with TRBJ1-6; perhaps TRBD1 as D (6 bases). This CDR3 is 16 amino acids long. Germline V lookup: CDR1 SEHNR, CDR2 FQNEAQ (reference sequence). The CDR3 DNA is TGTTCCAGCAGCTTACCATCTCAGGGGTTTCGTTCACCCCTCCACTTT. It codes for CSSSLPSQGFRSPLHF.

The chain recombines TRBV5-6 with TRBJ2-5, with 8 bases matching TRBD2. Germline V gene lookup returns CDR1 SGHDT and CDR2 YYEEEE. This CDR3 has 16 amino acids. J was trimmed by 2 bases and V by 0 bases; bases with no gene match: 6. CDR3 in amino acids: CASSLGGGGRQETQYF. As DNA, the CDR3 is TGTGCCAGCAGCTTGGGAGGCGGGGGGAGGCAAGAGACCCAGTACTTC.

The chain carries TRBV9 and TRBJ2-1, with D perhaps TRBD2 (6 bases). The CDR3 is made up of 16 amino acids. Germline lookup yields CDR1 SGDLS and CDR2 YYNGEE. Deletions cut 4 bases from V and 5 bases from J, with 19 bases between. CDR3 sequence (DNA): TGTGCCAGCAGCCCCCAGCCGATAGCGGCTGACAATGAGCAGTTCTTC. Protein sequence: CASSPQPIAADNEQFF. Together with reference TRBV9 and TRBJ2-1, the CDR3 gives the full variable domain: DSGVTQTPKHLITATGQRVTLRCSPRSGDLSVYWYQQSLDQGLQFLIQYYNGEERAKGNILERFSAQQFPDLHSELNLSSLELGDSALYFCASSPQPIAADNEQFFGPGTRLTVL.

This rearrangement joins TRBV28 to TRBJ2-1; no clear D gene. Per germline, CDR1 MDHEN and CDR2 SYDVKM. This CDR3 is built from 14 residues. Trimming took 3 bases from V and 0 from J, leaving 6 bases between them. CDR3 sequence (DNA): TGTGCCAGCAGTTTGAGCCTCTCCTACAATGAGCAGTTCTTC. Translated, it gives CASSLSLSYNEQFF.

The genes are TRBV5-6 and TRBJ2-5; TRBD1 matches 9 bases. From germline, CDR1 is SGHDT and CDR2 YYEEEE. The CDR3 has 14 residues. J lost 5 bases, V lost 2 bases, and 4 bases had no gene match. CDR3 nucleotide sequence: TGTGCCAGCAGCTTCGGGACAGGGTGGGAGACCCAGTACTTC. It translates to CASSFGTGWETQYF. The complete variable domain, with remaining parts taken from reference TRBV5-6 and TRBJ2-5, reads DAGVTQSPTHLIKTRGQQVTLRCSPKSGHDTVSWYQQALGQGPQFIFQYYEEEERQRGNFPDRFSGHQFPNYSSELNVNALLLGDSALYLCASSFGTGWETQYFGPGTRLLVL.

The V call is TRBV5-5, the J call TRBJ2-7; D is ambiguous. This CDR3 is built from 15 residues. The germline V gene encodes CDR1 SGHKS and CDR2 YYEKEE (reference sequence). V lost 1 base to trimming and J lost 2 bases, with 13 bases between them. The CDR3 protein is CASSLLSLPTYEQYF. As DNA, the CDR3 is TGTGCCAGCAGCTTGCTATCCCTACCCACCTACGAGCAGTACTTC.

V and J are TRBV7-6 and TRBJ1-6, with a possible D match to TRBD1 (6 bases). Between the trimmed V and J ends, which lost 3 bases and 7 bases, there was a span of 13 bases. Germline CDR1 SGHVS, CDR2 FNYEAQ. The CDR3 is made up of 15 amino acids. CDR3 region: CASSFSGQPNSPLHF. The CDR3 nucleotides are TGTGCCAGCAGCTTTTCCGGACAGCCGAATTCACCCCTCCACTTT.

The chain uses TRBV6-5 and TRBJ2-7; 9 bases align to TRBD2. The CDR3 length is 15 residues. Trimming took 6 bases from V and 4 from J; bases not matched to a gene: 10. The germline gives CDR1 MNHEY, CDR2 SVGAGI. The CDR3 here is CASRNSGSLPYEQYF. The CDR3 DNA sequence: TGTGCCAGCAGGAATAGCGGGAGCCTTCCTTACGAGCAGTACTTC.

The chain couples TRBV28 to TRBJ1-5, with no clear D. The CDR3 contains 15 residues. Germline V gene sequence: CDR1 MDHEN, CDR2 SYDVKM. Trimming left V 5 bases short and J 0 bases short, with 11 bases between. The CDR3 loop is CASSPGVYSNQPQHF. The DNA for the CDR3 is TGTGCCAGCAGTCCCGGAGTATATAGCAATCAGCCCCAGCATTTT.

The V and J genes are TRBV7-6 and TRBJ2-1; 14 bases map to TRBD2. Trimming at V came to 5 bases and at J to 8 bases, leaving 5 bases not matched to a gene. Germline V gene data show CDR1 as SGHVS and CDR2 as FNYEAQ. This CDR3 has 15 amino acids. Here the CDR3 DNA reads TGTGCCAGCAGCCGAGGGACTAGCGGGAGCTATGAGCAGTTCTTC. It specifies CASSRGTSGSYEQFF.